This TCR beta chain appears in the sequencing data of a study of shared clonotypes between healthy human individuals. This CDR3 spans 15 amino acids. The V and J ends lost 6 bases and 7 bases respectively, with 21 bases between them. Per germline, CDR1 MDHEN and CDR2 SYDVKM. Repertoires were generated with immunoSEQ multiplex PCR, while TCRdb's copy carries only in-frame clones and drops some. Here the sample spans fewer than 850,000 clones, 60% to 80% being singletons. Sequencing used memory CD4+ T cells sorted from blood. Documented subset: CD45RA-negative fraction. The source is a woman aged 25 to 39 in good health. V and J are TRBV28 and TRBJ2-5, with D unclear. CDR3 protein: CASRHRFVPSGTQYF. CDR3 DNA: TGTGCCAGCAGACACAGATTCGTCCCTTCCGGGACCCAGTACTTC.